This T cell receptor beta chain was retrieved from a study of CD8 T cells in Susac syndrome. Sequencing of TCR beta, carried out with a high-throughput approach, was applied to CD8+ and CD4+ T cells from the blood. The authors reverse transcribed 0.5 to 1 ug RNA with random hexamers. TCRdb re-analysed the immunoSEQ multiplex PCR reads in MiXCR, keeping a single row per CDR3 protein. The table shows about 280,000 distinct CDR3 sequences, with about 85% occurring only once. V lost 11 bases to trimming and J lost 4 bases, with 15 bases between them. This CDR3 contains 13 residues. From germline, CDR1 is SNHLY and CDR2 FYNNEI.

The chain carries TRBV2 and TRBJ2-1, with D possibly TRBD2 on 6 matching bases. Sequencing was performed on CD8+ T cells from PBMCs. The TCR sequence derives from a human donor with multiple sclerosis. The CDR3 region is CAGGTRVYNEQFF. For the CDR3, the DNA is TGTGCCGGGGGGACTCGCGTATACAATGAGCAGTTCTTC.